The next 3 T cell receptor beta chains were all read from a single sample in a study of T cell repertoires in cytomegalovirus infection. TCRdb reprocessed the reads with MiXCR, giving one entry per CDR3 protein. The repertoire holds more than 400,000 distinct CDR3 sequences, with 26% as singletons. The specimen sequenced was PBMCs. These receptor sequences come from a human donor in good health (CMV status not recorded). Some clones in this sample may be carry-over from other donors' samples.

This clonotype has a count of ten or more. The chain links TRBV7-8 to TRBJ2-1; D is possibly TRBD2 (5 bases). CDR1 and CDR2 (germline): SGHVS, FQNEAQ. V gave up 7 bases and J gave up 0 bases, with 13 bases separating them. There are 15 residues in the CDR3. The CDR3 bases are TGTGCCAGCACCATAGCGTTAAGCTCCTACAATGAGCAGTTCTTC. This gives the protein CASTIALSSYNEQFF.

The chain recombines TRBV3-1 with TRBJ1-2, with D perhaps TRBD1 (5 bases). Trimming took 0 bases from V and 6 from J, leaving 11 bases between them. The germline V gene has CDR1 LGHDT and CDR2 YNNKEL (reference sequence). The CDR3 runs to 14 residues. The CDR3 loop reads CASSQDQRGHGYTF. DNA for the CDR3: TGTGCCAGCAGCCAAGATCAGAGGGGCCATGGCTACACCTTC.

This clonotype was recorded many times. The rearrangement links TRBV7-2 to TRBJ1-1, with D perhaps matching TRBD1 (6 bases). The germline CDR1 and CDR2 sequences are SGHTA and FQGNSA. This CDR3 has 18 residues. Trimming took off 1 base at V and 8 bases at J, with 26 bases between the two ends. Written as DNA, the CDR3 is TGTGCCAGCAGCTTAGTGGTCGTTGTAGGGGGGCACCCGGGCGAAGCTTTCTTT. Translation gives CASSLVVVVGGHPGEAFF.